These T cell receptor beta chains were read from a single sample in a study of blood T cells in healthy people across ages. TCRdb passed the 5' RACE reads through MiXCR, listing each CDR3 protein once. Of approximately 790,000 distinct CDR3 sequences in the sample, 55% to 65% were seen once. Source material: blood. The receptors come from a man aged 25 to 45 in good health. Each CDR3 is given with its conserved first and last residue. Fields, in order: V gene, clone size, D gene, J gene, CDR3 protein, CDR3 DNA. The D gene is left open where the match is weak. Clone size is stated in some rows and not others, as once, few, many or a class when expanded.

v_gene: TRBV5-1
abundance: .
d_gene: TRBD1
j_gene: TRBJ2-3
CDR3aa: CASSFRDSGTDTQYF
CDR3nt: TGCGCCAGCAGCTTCCGGGACAGTGGCACAGATACGCAGTATTTT

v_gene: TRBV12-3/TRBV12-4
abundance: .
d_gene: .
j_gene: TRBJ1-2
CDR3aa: CASSPGRKYGYTF
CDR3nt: TGTGCCAGCAGTCCAGGGAGGAAGTATGGCTACACCTTC

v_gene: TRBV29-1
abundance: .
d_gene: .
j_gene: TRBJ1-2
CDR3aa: CSVEPSGQGAYGYTF
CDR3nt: TGCAGCGTTGAACCCTCCGGGCAGGGAGCGTATGGCTACACCTTC

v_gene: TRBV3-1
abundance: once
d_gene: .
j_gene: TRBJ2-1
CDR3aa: CASSQVVGHNERFF
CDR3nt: TGTGCCAGCAGCCAAGTGGTGGGCCACAATGAGCGGTTCTTC

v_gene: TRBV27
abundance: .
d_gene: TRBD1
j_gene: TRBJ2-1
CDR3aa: CASSVFMGTGGENEQFF
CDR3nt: TGTGCCAGCAGTGTTTTTATGGGGACAGGGGGCGAGAATGAGCAGTTCTTC

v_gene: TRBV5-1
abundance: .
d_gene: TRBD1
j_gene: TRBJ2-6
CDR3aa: CASSAMTGTGANVLTF
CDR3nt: TGCGCCAGCAGCGCAATGACAGGGACTGGGGCCAACGTCCTGACTTTC

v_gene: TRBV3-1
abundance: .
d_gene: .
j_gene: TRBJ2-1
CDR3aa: CASSPSLRDNEQFF
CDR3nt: TGTGCCAGCAGCCCATCACTACGAGACAATGAGCAGTTCTTC

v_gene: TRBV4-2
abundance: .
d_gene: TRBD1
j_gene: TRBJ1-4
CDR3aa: CASRRGDRGSDEKLFF
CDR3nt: TGTGCCAGCAGGAGAGGGGACAGGGGGAGTGATGAAAAACTGTTTTTT

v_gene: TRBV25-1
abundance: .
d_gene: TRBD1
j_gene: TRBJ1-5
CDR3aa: CASSADRGNRPQHF
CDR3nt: TGTGCCAGCAGTGCCGACAGGGGCAATCGGCCCCAGCATTTT

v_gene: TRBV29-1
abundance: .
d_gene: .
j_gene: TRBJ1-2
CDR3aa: CSVEGLGIYGYTF
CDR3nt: TGCAGCGTTGAGGGACTGGGTATCTATGGCTACACCTTC

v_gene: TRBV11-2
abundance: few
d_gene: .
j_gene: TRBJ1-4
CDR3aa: CASSLGGHYEKLFF
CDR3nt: TGTGCCAGCAGCTTAGGAGGTCACTATGAAAAACTGTTTTTT

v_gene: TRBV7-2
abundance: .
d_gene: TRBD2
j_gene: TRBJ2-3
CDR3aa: CASSPGLAEKDTQYF
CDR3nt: TGTGCCAGCAGTCCCGGACTAGCGGAAAAAGATACGCAGTATTTT

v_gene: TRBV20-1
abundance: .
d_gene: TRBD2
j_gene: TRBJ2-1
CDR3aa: CSAHRGGDLWDEQFF
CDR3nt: TGCAGTGCCCACCGGGGGGGGGACCTCTGGGATGAGCAGTTCTTC

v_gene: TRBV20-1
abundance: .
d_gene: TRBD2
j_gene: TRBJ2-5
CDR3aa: CSAARTSGGINEQYF
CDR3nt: TGCAGTGCTGCCCGGACTAGCGGGGGGATCAATGAGCAGTACTTC

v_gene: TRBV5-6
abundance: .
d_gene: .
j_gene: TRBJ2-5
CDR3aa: CASSLDKGRRETQYF
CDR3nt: TGTGCCAGCAGCTTAGATAAGGGAAGAAGGGAGACCCAGTACTTC

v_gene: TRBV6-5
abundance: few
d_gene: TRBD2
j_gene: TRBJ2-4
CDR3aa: CASTQTLPTSGNIQYF
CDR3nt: TGTGCCAGCACCCAGACCCTACCGACTAGCGGGAACATTCAGTACTTC

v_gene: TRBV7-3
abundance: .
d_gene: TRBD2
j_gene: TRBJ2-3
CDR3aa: CASSRTSNSAQYF
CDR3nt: TGTGCCAGCAGCAGGACTAGTAACAGCGCGCAGTATTTT

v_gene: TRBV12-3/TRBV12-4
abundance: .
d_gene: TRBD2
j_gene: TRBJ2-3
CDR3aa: CASSRPAGGDTQYF
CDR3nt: TGTGCCAGCAGCCGCCCAGCGGGGGGAGATACGCAGTATTTT

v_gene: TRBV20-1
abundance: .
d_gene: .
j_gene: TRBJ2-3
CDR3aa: CSANDYDPTDTQYF
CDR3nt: TGCAGTGCTAATGATTACGACCCCACAGATACGCAGTATTTT

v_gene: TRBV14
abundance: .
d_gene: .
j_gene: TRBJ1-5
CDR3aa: CASSKTGTQPQHF
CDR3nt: TGTGCCAGCAGCAAAACCGGGACCCAGCCCCAGCATTTT

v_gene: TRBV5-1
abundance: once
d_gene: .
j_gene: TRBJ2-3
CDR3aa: CASSLGGVQDTQYF
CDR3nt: TGCGCCAGCAGCTTGGGGGGGGTTCAGGATACGCAGTATTTT

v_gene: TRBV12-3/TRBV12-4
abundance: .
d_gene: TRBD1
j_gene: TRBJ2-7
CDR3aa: CASSFWDRVEQYF
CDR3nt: TGTGCCAGCAGTTTTTGGGACAGGGTCGAGCAGTACTTC

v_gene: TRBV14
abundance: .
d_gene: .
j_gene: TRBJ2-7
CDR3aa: CASSQGTTHEQYF
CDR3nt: TGTGCCAGCAGCCAAGGGACAACCCACGAGCAGTACTTC

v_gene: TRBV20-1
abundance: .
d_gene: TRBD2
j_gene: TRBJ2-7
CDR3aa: CSASPTSGAFNPYEQYF
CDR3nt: TGCAGTGCTAGCCCCACTAGCGGGGCTTTCAACCCATACGAGCAGTACTTC

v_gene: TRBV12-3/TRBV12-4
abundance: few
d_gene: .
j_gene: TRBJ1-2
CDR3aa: CASSPSGNREDGYTF
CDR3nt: TGTGCCAGCAGTCCCTCGGGGAATAGAGAGGATGGCTACACCTTC

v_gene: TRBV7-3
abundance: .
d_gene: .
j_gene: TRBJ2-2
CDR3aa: CASSKTGHGPANTGELFF
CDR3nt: TGTGCCAGCAGCAAAACAGGGCACGGTCCCGCGAACACCGGGGAGCTGTTTTTT

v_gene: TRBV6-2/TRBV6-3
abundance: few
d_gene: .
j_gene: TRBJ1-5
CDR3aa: CASSLTVANQPQHF
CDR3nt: TGTGCCAGCAGTCTGACAGTTGCCAATCAGCCCCAGCATTTT

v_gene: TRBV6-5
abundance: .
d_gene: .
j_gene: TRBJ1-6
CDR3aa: CASSYDGSPLHF
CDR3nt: TGTGCCAGCAGTTACGACGGCTCACCCCTCCACTTT

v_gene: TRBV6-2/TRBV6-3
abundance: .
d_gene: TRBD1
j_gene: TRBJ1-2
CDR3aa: CASISPGQRFYGYTF
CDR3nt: TGTGCCAGCATCTCACCGGGACAGCGGTTTTATGGCTACACCTTC

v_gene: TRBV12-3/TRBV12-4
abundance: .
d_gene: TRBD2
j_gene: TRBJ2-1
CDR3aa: CASVGGWNEQFF
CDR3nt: TGTGCCAGCGTCGGGGGGTGGAATGAGCAGTTCTTC

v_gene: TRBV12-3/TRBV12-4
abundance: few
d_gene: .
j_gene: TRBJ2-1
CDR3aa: CASYTPEANEQFF
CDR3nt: TGTGCCAGTTATACCCCCGAAGCCAATGAGCAGTTCTTC

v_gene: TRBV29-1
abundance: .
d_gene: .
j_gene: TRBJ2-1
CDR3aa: CSVEVPGLVYEQFF
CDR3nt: TGCAGCGTTGAAGTCCCGGGACTGGTGTATGAGCAGTTCTTC

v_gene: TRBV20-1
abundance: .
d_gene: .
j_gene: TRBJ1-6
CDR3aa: CSAARPGGLSQFSPLHF
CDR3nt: TGCAGTGCTGCCCGCCCGGGGGGGCTCTCGCAATTTTCACCCCTCCACTTT

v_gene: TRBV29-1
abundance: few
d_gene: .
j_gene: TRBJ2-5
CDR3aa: CSQAISRETQYF
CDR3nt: TGCAGCCAAGCAATATCAAGAGAGACCCAGTACTTC

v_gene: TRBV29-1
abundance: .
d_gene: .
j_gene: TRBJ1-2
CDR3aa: CSVEPSYRGGGYTF
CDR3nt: TGCAGCGTTGAACCGTCTTATCGGGGGGGAGGCTACACCTTC

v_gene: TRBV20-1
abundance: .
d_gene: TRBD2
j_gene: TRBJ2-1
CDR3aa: CSATTTSGGPYNEQFF
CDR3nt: TGCAGTGCTACCACTACTAGCGGGGGCCCCTACAATGAGCAGTTCTTC

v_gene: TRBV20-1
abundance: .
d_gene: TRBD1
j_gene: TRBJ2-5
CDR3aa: CSARGATGSLQETQYF
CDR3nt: TGCAGTGCTAGGGGGGCGACAGGGTCACTTCAAGAGACCCAGTACTTC

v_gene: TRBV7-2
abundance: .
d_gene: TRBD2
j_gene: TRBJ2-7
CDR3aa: CASSGTTPYEQYF
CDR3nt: TGTGCCAGCAGCGGGACTACCCCCTACGAGCAGTACTTC

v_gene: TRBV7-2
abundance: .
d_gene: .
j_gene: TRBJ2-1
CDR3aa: CASSLDPSFEQFF
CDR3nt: TGTGCCAGCAGCTTAGACCCTAGCTTTGAGCAGTTCTTC

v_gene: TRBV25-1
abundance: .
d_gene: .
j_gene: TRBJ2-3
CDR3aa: CASSVAPAGTDTQYF
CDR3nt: TGTGCCAGCAGTGTGGCCCCGGCGGGCACAGATACGCAGTATTTT

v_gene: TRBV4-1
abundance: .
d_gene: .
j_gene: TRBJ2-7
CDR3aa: CASSQEWYRGNEQYF
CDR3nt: TGCGCCAGCAGCCAAGAATGGTATAGGGGGAACGAGCAGTACTTC

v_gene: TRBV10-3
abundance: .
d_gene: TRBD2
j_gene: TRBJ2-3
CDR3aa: CAISPGGSTDTQYF
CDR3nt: TGTGCCATCAGTCCGGGGGGGAGCACAGATACGCAGTATTTT

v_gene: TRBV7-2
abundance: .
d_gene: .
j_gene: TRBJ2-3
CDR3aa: CASSFYGGSEDTQYF
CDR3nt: TGTGCCAGCAGCTTTTACGGGGGCTCTGAGGATACGCAGTATTTT

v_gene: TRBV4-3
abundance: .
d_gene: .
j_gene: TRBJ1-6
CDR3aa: CASSPVPAHSYNSPLHF
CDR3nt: TGCGCCAGCAGCCCTGTTCCGGCCCACTCCTATAATTCACCCCTCCACTTT

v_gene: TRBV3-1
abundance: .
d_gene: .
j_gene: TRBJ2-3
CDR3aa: CASSRGSGGQNTQYF
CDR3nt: TGTGCCAGCAGTCGGGGTAGTGGCGGACAAAATACGCAGTATTTT

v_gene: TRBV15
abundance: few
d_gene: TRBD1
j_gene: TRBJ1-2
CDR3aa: CATSGDRVGYTF
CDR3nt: TGTGCCACCAGCGGGGACAGGGTGGGCTACACCTTC

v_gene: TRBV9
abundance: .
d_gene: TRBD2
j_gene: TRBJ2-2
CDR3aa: CASSVTSGYTGELFF
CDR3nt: TGTGCCAGCAGCGTGACTAGCGGGTACACCGGGGAGCTGTTTTTT

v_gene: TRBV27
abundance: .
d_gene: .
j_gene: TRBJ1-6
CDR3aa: CASSFYEGNNSPLHF
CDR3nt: TGTGCCAGCAGTTTTTATGAGGGGAATAATTCACCCCTCCACTTT

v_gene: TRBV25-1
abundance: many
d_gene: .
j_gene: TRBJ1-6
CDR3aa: CASTDQGSGNSPLHF
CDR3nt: TGTGCCAGCACCGATCAGGGGAGCGGTAATTCACCCCTCCACTTT

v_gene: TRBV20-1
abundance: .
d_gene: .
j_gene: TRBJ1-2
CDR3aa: CSARDRRKREPNYGYTF
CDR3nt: TGCAGTGCTAGAGATCGCCGAAAAAGAGAACCTAACTATGGCTACACCTTC